Listed below are T cell receptor beta chains from one sample, sequenced in a study of blood T cell repertoires in COVID-19. The data were produced by immunoSEQ multiplex PCR, yet TCRdb's version contains in-frame clones alone and is incomplete. The sample holds approximately 37,000 clones, 91% seen once. Specimen: peripheral blood. These receptors were taken from an elderly woman with acute or convalescent COVID-19. The CDR3 runs from the conserved cysteine through the conserved F or W. A D gene is named only where the DNA matches it firmly. Size is stated for part of the rows, as once, few or many counts, or as a class when the clone is expanded.

V gene: TRBV19; J gene: TRBJ1-1; clone size: -; CDR3 length: 15; D gene: -; CDR3 protein: CASQSRRGPGSEAFF; CDR3 DNA: TGTGCCAGCCAAAGCCGGAGGGGCCCCGGGAGTGAAGCTTTCTTT
V gene: TRBV2; J gene: TRBJ1-5; clone size: -; CDR3 length: 14; D gene: TRBD1; CDR3 protein: CASSGTGGNQPQHF; CDR3 DNA: TGTGCCAGCAGCGGGACAGGAGGCAATCAGCCCCAGCATTTT
V gene: TRBV2; J gene: TRBJ1-3; clone size: -; CDR3 length: 15; D gene: -; CDR3 protein: CASSESSGTGNTIYF; CDR3 DNA: TGTGCCAGCAGTGAAAGTTCGGGTACTGGAAACACCATATATTTT
V gene: TRBV2; J gene: TRBJ1-1; clone size: -; CDR3 length: 15; D gene: TRBD1; CDR3 protein: CASSADRGQGGEAFF; CDR3 DNA: TGTGCCAGCAGTGCGGACAGGGGGCAGGGGGGCGAAGCTTTCTTT
V gene: TRBV10-3; J gene: TRBJ1-1; clone size: -; CDR3 length: 15; D gene: TRBD1; CDR3 protein: CAISDPGQGAPEAFF; CDR3 DNA: TGTGCCATCAGTGATCCGGGACAGGGAGCTCCTGAAGCTTTCTTT
V gene: TRBV5-1; J gene: TRBJ2-1; clone size: -; CDR3 length: 12; D gene: -; CDR3 protein: CASSRDTSSRFF; CDR3 DNA: TGCGCCAGCAGCCGGGACACCTCCTCAAGGTTCTTC
V gene: TRBV4-2; J gene: TRBJ2-7; clone size: -; CDR3 length: 12; D gene: -; CDR3 protein: CASSQVSGVQYF; CDR3 DNA: TGTGCCAGCAGCCAAGTTTCCGGGGTACAGTACTTC
V gene: TRBV29-1; J gene: TRBJ1-1; clone size: -; CDR3 length: 15; D gene: TRBD1; CDR3 protein: CSVRGTGGKNTEAFF; CDR3 DNA: TGCAGCGTGAGGGGGACAGGGGGGAAAAACACTGAAGCTTTCTTT
V gene: TRBV30; J gene: TRBJ2-2; clone size: -; CDR3 length: 13; D gene: TRBD2; CDR3 protein: CAWSPGGTGELFF; CDR3 DNA: TGTGCCTGGAGTCCGGGAGGTACCGGGGAGCTGTTTTTT
V gene: TRBV27; J gene: TRBJ1-2; clone size: -; CDR3 length: 14; D gene: TRBD1; CDR3 protein: CASSLNRGLYGYTF; CDR3 DNA: TGTGCCAGCAGTTTAAACAGGGGGCTCTATGGCTACACCTTC
V gene: TRBV29-1; J gene: TRBJ2-6; clone size: -; CDR3 length: 13; D gene: -; CDR3 protein: CSVGAPRTNVLTF; CDR3 DNA: TGCAGCGTTGGAGCGCCACGAACCAACGTCCTGACTTTC
V gene: TRBV5-4; J gene: TRBJ1-2; clone size: -; CDR3 length: 14; D gene: TRBD1; CDR3 protein: CASSLPGQGYGYTF; CDR3 DNA: TGTGCCAGCAGCCTCCCGGGACAGGGATATGGCTACACCTTC
V gene: TRBV19; J gene: TRBJ2-7; clone size: once; CDR3 length: 15; D gene: -; CDR3 protein: CASSIPGDGIYEQYF; CDR3 DNA: TGTGCCAGTAGTATACCCGGGGATGGGATCTACGAGCAGTACTTC
V gene: TRBV29-1; J gene: TRBJ1-2; clone size: -; CDR3 length: 14; D gene: -; CDR3 protein: CSVEEGAGAYGYTF; CDR3 DNA: TGCAGCGTTGAAGAGGGGGCAGGGGCCTATGGCTACACCTTC
V gene: TRBV4-3; J gene: TRBJ2-1; clone size: once; CDR3 length: 17; D gene: -; CDR3 protein: CASSQDTTVLDYNEQFF; CDR3 DNA: TGCGCCAGCAGCCAAGATACCACAGTACTTGACTACAATGAGCAGTTCTTC
V gene: TRBV5-5; J gene: TRBJ1-4; clone size: -; CDR3 length: 15; D gene: TRBD1; CDR3 protein: CASSLGGQGLEKLFF; CDR3 DNA: TGTGCCAGCAGCTTAGGGGGACAGGGCCTAGAAAAACTGTTTTTT
V gene: TRBV5-1; J gene: TRBJ1-1; clone size: -; CDR3 length: 15; D gene: TRBD1; CDR3 protein: CASSFGGTGNTEAFF; CDR3 DNA: TGCGCCAGCAGCTTTGGAGGGACAGGGAACACTGAAGCTTTCTTT
V gene: TRBV5-1; J gene: TRBJ2-1; clone size: -; CDR3 length: 15; D gene: TRBD1; CDR3 protein: CASSPGTGDYNEQFF; CDR3 DNA: TGCGCCAGCAGCCCCGGGACAGGGGACTACAATGAGCAGTTCTTC
V gene: TRBV2; J gene: TRBJ2-1; clone size: -; CDR3 length: 14; D gene: -; CDR3 protein: CASSGLAAYNEQFF; CDR3 DNA: TGTGCCAGCAGTGGCTTGGCAGCCTACAATGAGCAGTTCTTC
V gene: TRBV7-2; J gene: TRBJ2-5; clone size: -; CDR3 length: 16; D gene: TRBD1; CDR3 protein: CASSSNRQGRGETQYF; CDR3 DNA: TGTGCCAGCAGCTCCAATCGACAGGGGCGAGGGGAGACCCAGTACTTC
V gene: TRBV5-1; J gene: TRBJ1-3; clone size: -; CDR3 length: 16; D gene: TRBD1; CDR3 protein: CASSSSTGTPGNTIYF; CDR3 DNA: TGCGCCAGCAGCTCATCGACAGGGACGCCAGGAAACACCATATATTTT
V gene: TRBV7-9; J gene: TRBJ1-4; clone size: -; CDR3 length: 14; D gene: -; CDR3 protein: CASSLLGADEKLFF; CDR3 DNA: TGTGCCAGCAGCTTATTAGGGGCGGATGAAAAACTGTTTTTT
V gene: TRBV11-2; J gene: TRBJ1-5; clone size: -; CDR3 length: 14; D gene: TRBD1; CDR3 protein: CASSRRQGSQPQHF; CDR3 DNA: TGTGCCAGCAGCCGAAGACAGGGAAGTCAGCCCCAGCATTTT
V gene: TRBV5-1; J gene: TRBJ2-7; clone size: -; CDR3 length: 14; D gene: -; CDR3 protein: CASSFSAGTYEQYF; CDR3 DNA: TGCGCCAGCAGCTTTTCTGCAGGAACCTACGAGCAGTACTTC
V gene: TRBV7-3; J gene: TRBJ2-7; clone size: -; CDR3 length: 19; D gene: TRBD2; CDR3 protein: CASSLKGRASGDEFYEQYF; CDR3 DNA: TGTGCCAGCAGCTTAAAGGGGAGGGCTAGCGGGGATGAATTCTACGAGCAGTACTTC
V gene: TRBV7-9; J gene: TRBJ1-1; clone size: -; CDR3 length: 15; D gene: -; CDR3 protein: CASSYRGSQNTEAFF; CDR3 DNA: TGTGCCAGCAGCTACCGGGGGAGCCAGAACACTGAAGCTTTCTTT
V gene: TRBV11-2; J gene: TRBJ2-3; clone size: -; CDR3 length: 16; D gene: -; CDR3 protein: CASSLGGGRGTDTQYF; CDR3 DNA: TGTGCCAGCAGCCTTGGCGGGGGCCGGGGGACAGATACGCAGTATTTT
V gene: TRBV5-4; J gene: TRBJ1-1; clone size: once; CDR3 length: 17; D gene: -; CDR3 protein: CASSLGGRGAPNTEAFF; CDR3 DNA: TGTGCCAGCAGCTTGGGAGGCAGGGGCGCACCTAACACTGAAGCTTTCTTT
V gene: TRBV4-3; J gene: TRBJ2-1; clone size: -; CDR3 length: 20; D gene: TRBD1; CDR3 protein: CASSQDSLWSTGVFYNEQFF; CDR3 DNA: TGCGCCAGCAGCCAAGATTCCCTCTGGTCTACAGGGGTTTTCTACAATGAGCAGTTCTTC
V gene: TRBV2; J gene: TRBJ2-2; clone size: once; CDR3 length: 15; D gene: TRBD2; CDR3 protein: CASRTSGGLAGELFF; CDR3 DNA: TGTGCCAGCAGGACTAGCGGGGGGTTAGCCGGGGAGCTGTTTTTT
V gene: TRBV7-9; J gene: TRBJ2-5; clone size: -; CDR3 length: 17; D gene: TRBD2; CDR3 protein: CASSQGLAGGQQETQYF; CDR3 DNA: TGTGCCAGCAGCCAAGGACTAGCGGGGGGGCAACAAGAGACCCAGTACTTC
V gene: TRBV5-4; J gene: TRBJ2-1; clone size: -; CDR3 length: 16; D gene: -; CDR3 protein: CASSLLGGPSYNEQFF; CDR3 DNA: TGTGCCAGCAGCCTTCTCGGGGGGCCCTCCTACAATGAGCAGTTCTTC
V gene: TRBV5-8; J gene: TRBJ2-1; clone size: -; CDR3 length: 15; D gene: -; CDR3 protein: CASSSGTLSYNEQFF; CDR3 DNA: TGTGCCAGCAGCTCCGGGACACTCTCCTACAATGAGCAGTTCTTC
V gene: TRBV18; J gene: TRBJ1-4; clone size: -; CDR3 length: 14; D gene: -; CDR3 protein: CASSPGQTNEKLFF; CDR3 DNA: TGTGCCAGCTCACCGGGACAAACGAATGAAAAACTGTTTTTT
V gene: TRBV2; J gene: TRBJ2-1; clone size: once; CDR3 length: 16; D gene: -; CDR3 protein: CASKRPTAGSDNEQFF; CDR3 DNA: TGTGCCAGCAAAAGGCCCACGGCGGGATCTGACAATGAGCAGTTCTTC
V gene: TRBV6-2/TRBV6-3; J gene: TRBJ1-2; clone size: -; CDR3 length: 13; D gene: TRBD1; CDR3 protein: CASSATGDYGYTF; CDR3 DNA: TGTGCCAGCAGTGCGACAGGGGACTATGGCTACACCTTC
V gene: TRBV5-6; J gene: TRBJ2-5; clone size: -; CDR3 length: 17; D gene: TRBD2; CDR3 protein: CASSFGILAGEQETQYF; CDR3 DNA: TGTGCCAGCAGCTTTGGGATACTAGCGGGGGAACAAGAGACCCAGTACTTC
V gene: TRBV19; J gene: TRBJ1-4; clone size: -; CDR3 length: 14; D gene: TRBD1; CDR3 protein: CASSIQGASEKLFF; CDR3 DNA: TGTGCCAGTAGTATCCAGGGGGCTTCTGAAAAACTGTTTTTT
V gene: TRBV10-3; J gene: TRBJ2-1; clone size: -; CDR3 length: 13; D gene: -; CDR3 protein: CAIGRVESNEQFF; CDR3 DNA: TGTGCCATCGGCCGGGTGGAAAGCAATGAGCAGTTCTTC
V gene: TRBV6-2/TRBV6-3; J gene: TRBJ1-5; clone size: -; CDR3 length: 13; D gene: -; CDR3 protein: CASTPGAYQPQHF; CDR3 DNA: TGTGCCAGCACCCCCGGAGCCTATCAGCCCCAGCATTTT
V gene: TRBV6-6; J gene: TRBJ2-1; clone size: -; CDR3 length: 16; D gene: TRBD1; CDR3 protein: CASSGHPGQGSNEQFF; CDR3 DNA: TGTGCCAGCAGTGGACACCCGGGACAGGGTAGTAATGAGCAGTTCTTC
V gene: TRBV30; J gene: TRBJ2-3; clone size: -; CDR3 length: 14; D gene: TRBD2; CDR3 protein: CAWSYGTIGDTQYF; CDR3 DNA: TGTGCCTGGTCCTACGGGACTATCGGGGATACGCAGTATTTT
V gene: TRBV2; J gene: TRBJ2-2; clone size: -; CDR3 length: 11; D gene: -; CDR3 protein: CASSAPGELFF; CDR3 DNA: TGTGCCAGCAGTGCTCCCGGGGAGCTGTTTTTT
V gene: TRBV3-1/TRBV3-2; J gene: TRBJ2-5; clone size: few; CDR3 length: 14; D gene: -; CDR3 protein: CASSQISSGETQYF; CDR3 DNA: TGTGCCAGCAGCCAAATATCCTCGGGAGAGACCCAGTACTTC
V gene: TRBV7-2; J gene: TRBJ2-1; clone size: -; CDR3 length: 12; D gene: TRBD1; CDR3 protein: CASSYRGSEQFF; CDR3 DNA: TGTGCCAGCAGCTACAGGGGCAGTGAGCAGTTCTTC
V gene: TRBV5-6; J gene: TRBJ1-1; clone size: -; CDR3 length: 16; D gene: -; CDR3 protein: CASSRITGKPGSEAFF; CDR3 DNA: TGTGCCAGCAGCCGGATTACAGGGAAGCCGGGGTCTGAAGCTTTCTTT
V gene: TRBV7-3; J gene: TRBJ1-2; clone size: -; CDR3 length: 18; D gene: TRBD1; CDR3 protein: CASSLTPIERTGGSGYTF; CDR3 DNA: TGTGCCAGCAGCTTGACCCCTATAGAAAGGACAGGGGGATCCGGCTACACCTTC
V gene: TRBV3-1/TRBV3-2; J gene: TRBJ2-2; clone size: -; CDR3 length: 16; D gene: TRBD2; CDR3 protein: CASSPPWGRDTGELFF; CDR3 DNA: TGTGCCAGCAGCCCCCCCTGGGGGAGGGACACCGGGGAGCTGTTTTTT
V gene: TRBV27; J gene: TRBJ1-2; clone size: -; CDR3 length: 13; D gene: -; CDR3 protein: CASRFTGNYGYTF; CDR3 DNA: TGTGCCAGCAGATTTACGGGGAACTATGGCTACACCTTC
V gene: TRBV7-6; J gene: TRBJ1-4; clone size: -; CDR3 length: 16; D gene: -; CDR3 protein: CASSSLPHGRGEKLFF; CDR3 DNA: TGTGCCAGCAGCTCTTTACCTCACGGGCGAGGGGAAAAACTGTTTTTT
V gene: TRBV6-2/TRBV6-3; J gene: TRBJ2-1; clone size: -; CDR3 length: 13; D gene: TRBD1; CDR3 protein: CASSTGGNNEQFF; CDR3 DNA: TGTGCCAGCAGTACAGGGGGCAACAATGAGCAGTTCTTC
V gene: TRBV6-2/TRBV6-3; J gene: TRBJ1-1; clone size: large; CDR3 length: 12; D gene: -; CDR3 protein: CASSYQYTEAFF; CDR3 DNA: TGTGCCAGCAGTTACCAGTACACTGAAGCTTTCTTT
V gene: TRBV4-3; J gene: TRBJ1-5; clone size: few; CDR3 length: 14; D gene: -; CDR3 protein: CASSLDTSNQPQHF; CDR3 DNA: TGCGCCAGCAGTCTGGACACTAGCAATCAGCCCCAGCATTTT
V gene: TRBV14; J gene: TRBJ1-5; clone size: -; CDR3 length: 12; D gene: -; CDR3 protein: CASSQRGQPQHF; CDR3 DNA: TGTGCCAGCAGCCAAAGAGGTCAGCCCCAGCATTTT